This is a list of T cell receptor beta chains from one sample in a study of technical replicates of blood from several donors. Here immunoSEQ multiplex PCR was the method, and the copy in TCRdb shows in-frame clones only, minus some. The sample shows roughly 82,000 clones, roughly 95% of them seen only once. The sequenced sample consisted of T cells isolated from PBMCs. These receptors came from a human donor in good health. CDR3s include the opening cysteine and the closing phenylalanine or tryptophan. A D gene is named only where the DNA matches it firmly. Not every row has a clone size; where given, it reads once, few, many or a size class.

abundance	v_gene	d_gene	j_gene	CDR3aa	CDR3nt
NA	TRBV6-1	TRBD1	TRBJ1-2	CASSRDSYGYTF	TGTGCCAGCAGCAGGGACAGCTATGGCTACACCTTC
NA	TRBV7-3	TRBD1	TRBJ1-1	CASSLQGQGGGTEAFF	TGTGCCAGCAGTCTACAGGGACAGGGTGGTGGCACTGAAGCTTTCTTT
NA	TRBV4-3	TRBD2	TRBJ2-1	CASSNDREREGPLWEFF	TGCGCCAGCAGTAACGACCGTGAGCGGGAGGGCCCTTTGTGGGAGTTCTTC
NA	TRBV6-5	TRBD1	TRBJ2-5	CASSYGDSQETQYF	TGTGCCAGCAGTTACGGGGACAGTCAAGAGACCCAGTACTTC
NA	TRBV7-9	NA	TRBJ2-2	CASSLDRQKNTGELFF	TGTGCCAGCAGCTTAGATCGTCAGAAGAACACCGGGGAGCTGTTTTTT
NA	TRBV2	NA	TRBJ1-2	CASSTLSGGRFYGYTF	TGTGCCAGCAGTACACTAAGCGGGGGTCGCTTTTATGGCTACACCTTC
NA	TRBV28	NA	TRBJ1-2	CASSLERIRYGYTF	TGTGCCAGCAGTTTGGAGAGGATACGCTATGGCTACACCTTC
NA	TRBV15	NA	TRBJ1-5	CATSREGRQNSNQPQHF	TGTGCCACCAGCAGAGAAGGTAGACAGAATAGCAATCAGCCCCAGCATTTT
NA	TRBV30	TRBD1	TRBJ1-4	CAWSNTQGRDEKLFF	TGTGCCTGGAGTAACACACAGGGGCGGGATGAAAAACTGTTTTTT
NA	TRBV25-1	NA	TRBJ2-3	CASSEIGVGTDTQYF	TGTGCCAGCAGTGAGATCGGGGTTGGCACAGATACGCAGTATTTT
NA	TRBV28	NA	TRBJ2-3	CASSLYLRNTQYF	TGTGCCAGCAGTCTCTATCTCCGAAATACGCAGTATTTT
NA	TRBV18	TRBD1	TRBJ2-7	CASSPGTGYEQYF	TGTGCCAGCTCCCCCGGGACAGGGTACGAGCAGTACTTC
NA	TRBV7-3	TRBD2	TRBJ2-1	CASSLRRTGALSSGRSDNEQFF	TGTGCCAGCAGCTTAAGAAGGACAGGCGCACTTTCTAGCGGGAGGTCTGACAATGAGCAGTTCTTC
NA	TRBV7-9	TRBD1	TRBJ2-7	CASSVRLDRGDEQYF	TGTGCCAGCAGCGTAAGACTGGACAGGGGGGACGAGCAGTACTTC
NA	TRBV27	NA	TRBJ2-2	CASSRGHGELFF	TGTGCCAGCAGTAGAGGCCACGGGGAGCTGTTTTTT
NA	TRBV6-6	TRBD1	TRBJ1-1	CASSYSTGPATEAFF	TGTGCCAGCAGTTACTCGACAGGGCCTGCCACTGAAGCTTTCTTT
NA	TRBV28	TRBD1	TRBJ1-5	CASCDRGYNQPQHF	TGTGCCAGCTGTGACAGGGGCTACAATCAGCCCCAGCATTTT
NA	TRBV18	TRBD1	TRBJ1-1	CASLWTGNTEAFF	TGTGCCAGCCTATGGACAGGGAACACTGAAGCTTTCTTT
NA	TRBV19	NA	TRBJ1-2	CASSIQGSRSENYGYTF	TGTGCCAGTAGTATACAGGGGTCCAGATCAGAAAACTATGGCTACACCTTC
NA	TRBV2	NA	TRBJ2-7	CASNSITSSSYEQYF	TGTGCCAGCAATTCGATCACTTCGAGCTCCTACGAGCAGTACTTC
NA	TRBV7-7	NA	TRBJ1-1	CASSTGMNTEAFF	TGTGCTAGCAGCACAGGCATGAACACTGAAGCTTTCTTT
NA	TRBV7-2	NA	TRBJ1-2	CASSSTRASEGGYTF	TGTGCCAGCAGCTCCACACGGGCCTCCGAGGGTGGCTACACCTTC
NA	TRBV6-1	NA	TRBJ2-3	CASRQGRDTQYF	TGTGCCAGCAGGCAGGGCAGGGATACGCAGTATTTT
NA	TRBV28	NA	TRBJ1-4	CASSFGEKLFF	TGTGCCAGCAGTTTTGGCGAAAAACTGTTTTTT
NA	TRBV11-2	NA	TRBJ2-7	CASSLDLAEAYEQYF	TGTGCCAGCAGCCTAGATTTAGCGGAGGCCTACGAGCAGTACTTC
NA	TRBV6-5	NA	TRBJ1-3	CASSSGFSGNTIYF	TGTGCCAGCAGCTCGGGGTTCTCTGGAAACACCATATATTTT
few	TRBV10-2	TRBD1	TRBJ1-1	CASSDRGHEAFF	TGCGCCAGCAGTGACAGGGGGCATGAAGCTTTCTTT
NA	TRBV29-1	NA	TRBJ1-1	CSVGGGGSTEAFF	TGCAGCGTTGGGGGAGGTGGGAGCACTGAAGCTTTCTTT
NA	TRBV25-1	NA	TRBJ1-2	CASSRYDSGYTF	TGTGCCAGCAGTCGATATGACAGCGGCTACACCTTC
NA	TRBV6-5	NA	TRBJ2-2	CASSYELRGAGELFF	TGTGCCAGCAGTTACGAACTCAGGGGCGCCGGGGAGCTGTTTTTT
NA	TRBV6-5	NA	TRBJ1-3	CASSYSREGTIYF	TGTGCCAGCAGTTACTCCAGGGAAGGCACCATATATTTT
NA	TRBV30	NA	TRBJ2-2	CAWTPGTGELFF	TGTGCCTGGACCCCGGGTACCGGGGAGCTGTTTTTT
NA	TRBV5-1	NA	TRBJ2-7	CASSPNDRYEQYF	TGCGCCAGCAGCCCGAATGACAGATACGAGCAGTACTTC
NA	TRBV6-1	NA	TRBJ2-7	CASSEIVDYHFNYEQYF	TGTGCCAGCAGTGAAATAGTAGACTACCATTTTAACTACGAGCAGTACTTC
NA	TRBV9	TRBD1	TRBJ2-1	CASSVDGQDNEQFF	TGTGCCAGCAGCGTAGATGGACAGGACAATGAGCAGTTCTTC
NA	TRBV28	NA	TRBJ2-2	CASRTRGGGELFF	TGTGCCAGCAGGACGAGGGGGGGCGGGGAGCTGTTTTTT
NA	TRBV7-6	TRBD1	TRBJ2-7	CASSPDRGLHEQYF	TGTGCCAGCAGCCCGGACAGGGGGCTCCACGAGCAGTACTTC
NA	TRBV7-3	NA	TRBJ1-3	CASSAQGSGGNTIYF	TGTGCCAGCAGCGCGCAGGGTTCAGGTGGAAACACCATATATTTT
NA	TRBV5-4	NA	TRBJ2-3	CASSLAGRVSSTDTQYF	TGTGCCAGCAGCTTGGCCGGGCGGGTCTCTAGCACAGATACGCAGTATTTT
NA	TRBV29-1	NA	TRBJ2-1	CSVVGRTTYNEQFF	TGCAGCGTTGTAGGGAGGACAACCTACAATGAGCAGTTCTTC
NA	TRBV27	TRBD2	TRBJ2-1	CASSPSSGWSGNNEQFF	TGTGCCAGCAGTCCCTCCTCCGGGTGGAGCGGGAACAATGAGCAGTTCTTC
NA	TRBV28	TRBD2	TRBJ2-7	CASTPPWGSGRMGEQYF	TGTGCCAGCACCCCGCCCTGGGGTAGCGGGAGAATGGGCGAGCAGTACTTC
NA	TRBV9	NA	TRBJ2-1	CASSGSSKSYNEQFF	TGTGCCAGCAGCGGAAGTAGTAAGTCCTACAATGAGCAGTTCTTC
NA	TRBV7-2	TRBD1	TRBJ2-7	CASSWDRPSYEQYF	TGTGCCAGCAGCTGGGACAGGCCCTCCTACGAGCAGTACTTC
NA	TRBV6-1	TRBD2	TRBJ2-7	CASSDTGLAYEQYF	TGTGCCAGCAGTGATACGGGACTAGCTTACGAGCAGTACTTC
once	TRBV6-6	NA	TRBJ1-5	CASRQRQDLSNQPQHF	TGTGCCAGCAGACAACGACAGGACCTCAGCAATCAGCCCCAGCATTTT
NA	TRBV6-1	TRBD1	TRBJ2-3	CASRVGQGGDTQYF	TGTGCCAGCAGAGTGGGACAGGGCGGAGATACGCAGTATTTT
NA	TRBV30	TRBD1	TRBJ1-3	CAWETGGSGNTIYF	TGTGCCTGGGAGACAGGGGGCTCTGGAAACACCATATATTTT
once	TRBV11-3	NA	TRBJ2-5	CASSSRLQETQYF	TGTGCCAGCAGCTCCAGACTGCAAGAGACCCAGTACTTC
once	TRBV30	NA	TRBJ2-7	CAWSPREAYEQYF	TGTGCCTGGAGTCCGCGAGAGGCCTACGAGCAGTACTTC
once	TRBV6-6	TRBD2	TRBJ2-3	CASSYGGRAGDTQYF	TGTGCCAGCAGTTATGGCGGGAGGGCAGGAGATACGCAGTATTTT
NA	TRBV21-1	NA	TRBJ2-3	CASGKLAGLTDTQYF	TGTGCCAGCGGAAAACTAGCGGGACTCACAGATACGCAGTATTTT
NA	TRBV28	TRBD1	TRBJ2-7	CASKATGDYEQYF	TGTGCCAGCAAGGCAACAGGGGACTACGAGCAGTACTTC
NA	TRBV10-2	NA	TRBJ1-2	CASSESSAPQTF	TGCGCCAGCAGTGAGTCGAGCGCCCCGCAGACCTTC
once	TRBV5-6	TRBD1	TRBJ2-1	CASSSQRRQGKGNEQFF	TGTGCCAGCAGTTCCCAAAGAAGACAGGGTAAAGGGAATGAGCAGTTCTTC